The rows below give T cell receptor beta chains drawn from one sample of a study of blood T cell repertoires in COVID-19. TCRdb keeps only in-frame clones here, not all; method: immunoSEQ multiplex PCR. The sample includes about 120,000 clones, about 88% of them seen just once. The sample was peripheral blood. Receptor source: a woman of 80 years or more with acute or convalescent COVID-19. CDR3s include the opening cysteine and the closing phenylalanine or tryptophan. A D gene is named only where the DNA matches it firmly. Rows may omit the clone size; those that give it use once, few, many or a size class.

D gene	V gene	clone size	J gene	CDR3 protein	CDR3 DNA
.	TRBV19	once	TRBJ1-6	CASSILSRASNSPLHF	TGTGCCAGTAGTATTCTCTCGCGGGCCAGTAATTCACCCCTCCACTTT
.	TRBV9	few	TRBJ1-2	CASSVEEGANYGYTF	TGTGCCAGCAGCGTAGAGGAGGGTGCTAACTATGGCTACACCTTC
TRBD1	TRBV18	once	TRBJ2-5	CASSPRQGMETQYF	TGTGCCAGCTCACCCCGACAGGGGATGGAGACCCAGTACTTC
TRBD1	TRBV4-1	.	TRBJ2-2	CASSQVTGYTPIATGELFF	TGCGCCAGCAGCCAAGTGACAGGGTACACCCCAATAGCCACCGGGGAGCTGTTTTTT
.	TRBV5-4	.	TRBJ2-1	CASSFPAASYNEQFF	TGTGCCAGCAGCTTCCCCGCGGCCTCCTACAATGAGCAGTTCTTC
.	TRBV10-1	.	TRBJ2-5	CASSDLQGRETQYF	TGCGCCAGCAGTGATCTACAGGGAAGGGAGACCCAGTACTTC
TRBD2	TRBV5-1	.	TRBJ2-2	CASSRGLAVNTGELFF	TGCGCCAGCAGCCGGGGACTAGCGGTCAACACCGGGGAGCTGTTTTTT
TRBD2	TRBV2	.	TRBJ2-1	CASTGLAGYEQFF	TGTGCCAGCACGGGACTAGCGGGATATGAGCAGTTCTTC
TRBD2	TRBV10-1	once	TRBJ2-3	CASISGTSGASSTDTQYF	TGCGCCAGCATCTCTGGGACTAGCGGGGCCTCTAGCACAGATACGCAGTATTTT
TRBD1	TRBV19	few	TRBJ1-2	CASSPDRVDYGYTF	TGTGCCAGTAGTCCGGACAGGGTTGACTATGGCTACACCTTC
TRBD1	TRBV19	.	TRBJ1-2	CASSTRTTGTNYGYTF	TGTGCCAGTAGTACCCGTACGACAGGGACTAACTATGGCTACACCTTC
TRBD1	TRBV19	.	TRBJ2-7	CASSIAGQGAYEQYF	TGTGCCAGTAGTATCGCCGGACAGGGGGCCTACGAGCAGTACTTC
.	TRBV7-9	.	TRBJ2-5	CASSLIPTNQETQYF	TGTGCCAGCAGCTTAATTCCTACTAACCAAGAGACCCAGTACTTC
.	TRBV7-9	once	TRBJ2-2	CASSAGTLNTGELFF	TGTGCCAGCAGCGCCGGGACACTGAACACCGGGGAGCTGTTTTTT
.	TRBV2	.	TRBJ1-3	CASRTQGNSGNTIYF	TGTGCCAGCAGGACACAGGGAAACTCTGGAAACACCATATATTTT
.	TRBV28	.	TRBJ1-2	CASSFPKYGTWGGYTF	TGTGCCAGCAGTTTTCCGAAATACGGGACTTGGGGTGGCTACACCTTC
.	TRBV7-2	.	TRBJ2-7	CASSLGRGTSYEQYF	TGTGCCAGCAGCTTGGGCAGGGGTACCTCCTACGAGCAGTACTTC
TRBD1	TRBV5-6	.	TRBJ1-5	CASSLALGQGANQPQHF	TGTGCCAGCAGCTTGGCCCTGGGACAGGGGGCTAATCAGCCCCAGCATTTT
.	TRBV18	once	TRBJ1-3	CASSPKTAQSSGNTIYF	TGTGCCAGCTCACCGAAGACAGCCCAGAGCTCTGGAAACACCATATATTTT
.	TRBV2	.	TRBJ2-7	CASSAGFNYEQYF	TGTGCCAGCAGTGCCGGGTTCAACTACGAGCAGTACTTC
.	TRBV20-1	.	TRBJ2-5	CSASRWAEGTQYF	TGCAGTGCTAGTAGATGGGCTGAGGGGACCCAGTACTTC